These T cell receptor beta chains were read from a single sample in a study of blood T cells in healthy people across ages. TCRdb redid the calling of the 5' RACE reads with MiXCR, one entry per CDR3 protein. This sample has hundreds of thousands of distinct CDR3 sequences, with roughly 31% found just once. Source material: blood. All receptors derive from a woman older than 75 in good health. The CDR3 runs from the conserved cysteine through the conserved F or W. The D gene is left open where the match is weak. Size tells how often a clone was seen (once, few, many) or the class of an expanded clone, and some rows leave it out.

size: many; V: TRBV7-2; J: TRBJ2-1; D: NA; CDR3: CASSFEGTKGNEQFF; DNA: TGTGCCAGCAGCTTTGAGGGAACGAAGGGCAATGAGCAGTTCTTC
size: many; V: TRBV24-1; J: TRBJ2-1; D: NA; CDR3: CATSGNRPYDNEQFF; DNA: TGTGCCACCAGTGGCAATCGACCTTACGACAATGAGCAGTTCTTC
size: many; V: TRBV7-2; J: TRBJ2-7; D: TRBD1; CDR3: CASSVTGGLSYEQYF; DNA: TGTGCCAGCAGCGTAACAGGGGGCCTTTCCTACGAGCAGTACTTC
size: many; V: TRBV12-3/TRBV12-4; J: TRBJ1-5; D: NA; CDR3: CASSSSTQGLQPQHF; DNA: TGTGCCAGCAGTTCGAGCACTCAGGGATTACAGCCCCAGCATTTT
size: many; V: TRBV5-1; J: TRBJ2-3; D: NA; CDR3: CASGVDSTSTDTQYF; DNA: TGCGCCAGCGGGGTAGACAGTACTAGCACAGATACGCAGTATTTT
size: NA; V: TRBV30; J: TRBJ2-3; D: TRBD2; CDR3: CAWSFRGGRVDTQYF; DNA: TGTGCCTGGAGTTTTCGGGGGGGCCGGGTAGATACGCAGTATTTT
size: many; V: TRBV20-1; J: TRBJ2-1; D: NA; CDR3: CSASRLGGVRGYNEQFF; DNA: TGCAGTGCTTCCCGTCTGGGGGGCGTGAGGGGGTACAATGAGCAGTTCTTC
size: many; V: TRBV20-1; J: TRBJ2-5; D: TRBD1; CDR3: CSANRDRGAAETQYF; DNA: TGCAGTGCTAACCGGGACAGGGGCGCTGCAGAGACCCAGTACTTC
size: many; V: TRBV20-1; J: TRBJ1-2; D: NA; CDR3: CSAWGAGANYGYTF; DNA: TGCAGTGCCTGGGGGGCGGGGGCTAACTATGGCTACACCTTC
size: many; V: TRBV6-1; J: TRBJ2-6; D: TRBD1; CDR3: CASGTMGQGFSGANVLTF; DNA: TGTGCCAGCGGTACAATGGGACAGGGTTTCTCTGGGGCCAACGTCCTGACTTTC
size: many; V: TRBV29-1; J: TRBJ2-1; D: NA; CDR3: CSVHPGGDLMFF; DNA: TGCAGCGTTCATCCGGGTGGGGACCTCATGTTCTTC
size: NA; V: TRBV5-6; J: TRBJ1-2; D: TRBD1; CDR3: CAGSQKDRGFYGYTF; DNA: TGTGCCGGCAGCCAAAAGGACAGGGGCTTCTATGGCTACACCTTC
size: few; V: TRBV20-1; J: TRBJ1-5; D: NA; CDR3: CSARTVIGNQPQHF; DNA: TGCAGTGCTAGGACAGTAATTGGCAATCAGCCCCAGCATTTT
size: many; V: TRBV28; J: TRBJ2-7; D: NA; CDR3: CASSYVEQYF; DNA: TGTGCCAGCAGCTACGTAGAGCAGTACTTC
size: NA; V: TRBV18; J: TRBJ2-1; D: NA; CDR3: CASSPGPGERFF; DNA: TGTGCCAGCTCACCAGGGCCGGGAGAGCGGTTCTTC
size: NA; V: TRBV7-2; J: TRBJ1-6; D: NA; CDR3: CASSLGTPHSPLHF; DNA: TGTGCCAGCAGTCTCGGGACACCGCATTCACCCCTCCACTTT
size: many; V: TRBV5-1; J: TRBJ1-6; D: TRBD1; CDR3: CASRVQGASGSPLHF; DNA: TGCGCCAGCCGCGTCCAGGGGGCGTCGGGTTCACCCCTCCACTTT
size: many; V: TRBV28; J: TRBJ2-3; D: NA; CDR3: CASSLMGGTDTQYF; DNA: TGTGCCAGCAGCTTAATGGGGGGCACAGATACGCAGTATTTT
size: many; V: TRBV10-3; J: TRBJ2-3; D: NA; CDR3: CAISGTSPTDTQYF; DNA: TGTGCCATCAGTGGCACGTCACCCACAGATACGCAGTATTTT
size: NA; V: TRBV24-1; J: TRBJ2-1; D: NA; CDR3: CAASAGGYEQFF; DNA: TGTGCCGCCAGTGCAGGTGGGTATGAGCAGTTCTTC
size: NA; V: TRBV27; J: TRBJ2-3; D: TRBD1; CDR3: CASRTPGTGQYF; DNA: TGTGCCAGCAGGACCCCCGGGACAGGGCAGTATTTT
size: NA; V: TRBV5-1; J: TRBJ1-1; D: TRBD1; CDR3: CASSEGGTDNTEAFF; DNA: TGCGCCAGCAGCGAGGGCGGGACAGATAACACTGAAGCTTTCTTT
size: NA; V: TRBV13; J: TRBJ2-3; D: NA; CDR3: CASSLGATVATDTQCF; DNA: TGTGCCAGCAGCTTAGGGGCTACCGTAGCCACAGATACGCAGTGTTTT
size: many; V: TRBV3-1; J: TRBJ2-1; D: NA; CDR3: CASSHRLGTKYNEQFF; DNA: TGTGCCAGCAGCCATAGACTCGGGACAAAATACAATGAGCAGTTCTTC
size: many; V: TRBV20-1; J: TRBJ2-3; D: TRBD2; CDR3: CSARDKTSGADTQYF; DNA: TGCAGTGCTAGAGATAAGACTAGCGGGGCAGATACGCAGTATTTT
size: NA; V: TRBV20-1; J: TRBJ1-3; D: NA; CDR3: CSAIGEYNPSGNTIYF; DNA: TGCAGTGCTATTGGGGAGTATAATCCGTCTGGAAACACCATATATTTT
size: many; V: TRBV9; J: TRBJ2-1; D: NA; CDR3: CASSLSVGSYLDEQFF; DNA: TGTGCCAGCAGCCTTTCGGTCGGCAGCTATTTGGATGAGCAGTTCTTC
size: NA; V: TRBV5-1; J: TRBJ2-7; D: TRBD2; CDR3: CASSRTSGGGEQYF; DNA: TGCGCCAGCAGCCGGACTAGCGGGGGTGGTGAGCAGTACTTC
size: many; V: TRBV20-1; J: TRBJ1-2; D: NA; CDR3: CSARDPQEKGYTF; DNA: TGCAGTGCTAGAGATCCCCAGGAAAAAGGCTACACCTTC
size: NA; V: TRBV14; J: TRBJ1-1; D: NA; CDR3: CASSQVNQAEAFF; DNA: TGTGCCAGCAGCCAAGTTAATCAAGCTGAAGCTTTCTTT
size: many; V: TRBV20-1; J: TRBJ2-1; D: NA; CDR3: CSARPLDLYNEQFF; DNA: TGCAGTGCTAGACCCTTGGACTTATACAATGAGCAGTTCTTC
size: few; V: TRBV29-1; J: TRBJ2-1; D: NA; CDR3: CSVEDSSPPQFF; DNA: TGCAGCGTTGAGGACAGCTCCCCCCCTCAGTTCTTC
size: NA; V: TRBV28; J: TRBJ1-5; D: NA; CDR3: CASNPFSGRESNQPQHF; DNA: TGTGCCAGCAATCCCTTTTCGGGGCGGGAGAGCAATCAGCCCCAGCATTTT
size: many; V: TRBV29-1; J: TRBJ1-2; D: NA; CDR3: CSVEAIWEGDPNYGYTF; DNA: TGCAGCGTTGAAGCGATTTGGGAGGGGGACCCTAACTATGGCTACACCTTC
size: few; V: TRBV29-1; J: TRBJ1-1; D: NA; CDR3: CSVAQIEAFF; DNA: TGCAGCGTTGCACAAATAGAAGCTTTCTTT
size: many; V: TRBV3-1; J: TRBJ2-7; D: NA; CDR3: CASSQQHEQYF; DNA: TGTGCCAGCAGCCAACAGCACGAGCAGTACTTC
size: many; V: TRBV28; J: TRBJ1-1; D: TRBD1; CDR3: CASSWTGPRGTEAFF; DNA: TGTGCCAGCAGTTGGACAGGGCCCCGAGGGACTGAAGCTTTCTTT
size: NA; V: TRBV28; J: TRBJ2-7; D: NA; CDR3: CASSPRTTGITYEQYF; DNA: TGTGCCAGCTCACCACGGACTACAGGGATTACCTACGAGCAGTACTTC
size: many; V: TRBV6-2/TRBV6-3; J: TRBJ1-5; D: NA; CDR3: CASSFRQSNQPQHF; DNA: TGTGCCAGCAGTTTTCGACAGAGCAATCAGCCCCAGCATTTT
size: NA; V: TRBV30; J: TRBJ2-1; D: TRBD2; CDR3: CAWSPQGLAGNVNEQFF; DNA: TGTGCCTGGAGTCCTCAGGGACTAGCGGGGAACGTGAATGAGCAGTTCTTC
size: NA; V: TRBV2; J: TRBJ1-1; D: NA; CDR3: CASTNRGGNTEAFF; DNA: TGTGCCAGCACCAACCGGGGGGGGAACACTGAAGCTTTCTTT
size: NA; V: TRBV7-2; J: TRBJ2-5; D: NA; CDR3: CASSPPAETQYF; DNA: TGTGCCAGCAGCCCCCCCGCGGAGACCCAGTACTTC
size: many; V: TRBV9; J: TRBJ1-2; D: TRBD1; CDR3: CASSVVVTGGGGYTF; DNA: TGTGCCAGCAGCGTAGTAGTGACAGGGGGCGGTGGCTACACCTTC
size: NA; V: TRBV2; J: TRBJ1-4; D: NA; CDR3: CASSEAVGSNEKLFF; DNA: TGTGCCAGCAGTGAAGCGGTGGGTTCTAATGAAAAACTGTTTTTT
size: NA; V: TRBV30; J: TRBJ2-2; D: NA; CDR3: CAWSPVNTGELFF; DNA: TGTGCCTGGAGCCCGGTGAACACCGGGGAGCTGTTTTTT
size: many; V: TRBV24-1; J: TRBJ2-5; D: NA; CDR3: CATSGWGALKETQYF; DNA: TGTGCCACCAGTGGGTGGGGGGCCCTGAAAGAGACCCAGTACTTC
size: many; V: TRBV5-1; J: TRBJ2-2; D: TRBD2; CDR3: CASSLSGAGTGELFF; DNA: TGCGCCAGCAGCCTCAGCGGGGCCGGCACCGGGGAGCTGTTTTTT
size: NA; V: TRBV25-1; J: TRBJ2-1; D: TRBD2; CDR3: CASSQPSGSRNEQFF; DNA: TGTGCCAGCAGCCAACCTAGCGGGAGTCGGAATGAGCAGTTCTTC
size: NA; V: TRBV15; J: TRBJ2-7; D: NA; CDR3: CAARGSGGGYNEQYF; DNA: TGTGCCGCCAGGGGAAGTGGGGGCGGCTACAATGAGCAGTACTTC
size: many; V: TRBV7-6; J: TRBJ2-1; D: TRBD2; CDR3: CASSLRAGGPYNEQFF; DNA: TGTGCCAGCAGCTTGAGGGCGGGGGGTCCTTACAATGAGCAGTTCTTC
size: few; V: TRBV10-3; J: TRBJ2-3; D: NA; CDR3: CAISEVSADTQYF; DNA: TGTGCCATCAGTGAGGTCTCCGCAGATACGCAGTATTTT
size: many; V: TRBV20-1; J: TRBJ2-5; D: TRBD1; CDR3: CSAGGQGETQYF; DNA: TGCAGTGCTGGGGGACAGGGTGAGACCCAGTACTTC
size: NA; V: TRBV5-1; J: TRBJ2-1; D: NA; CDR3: CASSLGGSETNEQFF; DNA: TGCGCCAGCAGCTTGGGGGGTAGCGAGACTAATGAGCAGTTCTTC
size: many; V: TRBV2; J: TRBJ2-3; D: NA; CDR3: CASGTGKRADTQYF; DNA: TGTGCCAGCGGAACGGGGAAGAGGGCAGATACGCAGTATTTT
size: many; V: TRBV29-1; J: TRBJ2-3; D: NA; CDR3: CSVESGITDTQYF; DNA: TGCAGCGTTGAATCGGGTATCACAGATACGCAGTATTTT
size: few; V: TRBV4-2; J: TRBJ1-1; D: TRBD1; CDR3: CASSQEQGEGTEAFF; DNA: TGTGCCAGCAGCCAGGAACAGGGGGAAGGAACTGAAGCTTTCTTT
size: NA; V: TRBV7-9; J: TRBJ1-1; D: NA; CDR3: CASSPRAGPNTEAFF; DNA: TGTGCCAGCAGCCCGCGGGCGGGACCGAACACTGAAGCTTTCTTT
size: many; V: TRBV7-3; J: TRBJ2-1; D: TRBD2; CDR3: CASSWGGERPEQFF; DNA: TGTGCCAGCAGCTGGGGGGGGGAGCGTCCCGAGCAGTTCTTC
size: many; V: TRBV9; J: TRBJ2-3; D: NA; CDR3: CASSVGASSGDTQYF; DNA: TGTGCCAGCAGCGTAGGGGCAAGTTCAGGAGATACGCAGTATTTT
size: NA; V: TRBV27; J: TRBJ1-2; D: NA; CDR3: CASSPGPLIGYAF; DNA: TGTGCCAGCAGCCCGGGACCGCTGATTGGCTACGCCTTC